Listed here are 8 T cell receptor beta chains from one sample, sequenced in a study of shared clonotypes between healthy human individuals (TCRdb year 2020). Library generation was performed with the immunoSEQ multiplex PCR assay. Entries here come from immuneACCESS through TCRdb and include only in-frame sequences with V and J called. Some clones fail to appear in such tables; in the studies checked, an unresolved V gene covers under half of the shortfall, and the cause of the remainder is unknown. The sample profile shows approximately 460,000 clones; 75% to 80% of them were found once. 12% of the sample comes from the top ten. Source material: PBMCs. The receptors derive from a woman in her 40s in good health. Some clones in this sample may be carry-over from other donors' samples.

The chain joins TRBV6-1 to TRBJ2-1, with a weak D call TRBD1 (5 bases). Looked up from germline, CDR1 is MNHNS and CDR2 is SASEGT. The CDR3 totals 14 residues. Trimming removed 8 bases at V and 5 bases at J, with 16 bases between. The CDR3 DNA is TGTGCCAGCTGGGCAGGGTTGATTCACAATGAGCAGTTCTTC. Protein sequence: CASWAGLIHNEQFF.

Note on this clone: A read error is likely here: a far larger clone is one base away. Other DNA sequences within the sample encode an identical CDR3. The rearrangement uses TRBV25-1 and TRBJ2-3, with a possible D match to TRBD1 (6 bases). Trimming removed 2 bases at V and 6 bases at J, with 18 bases between. The CDR3 loop spans 16 amino acids. Germline V CDR1 and CDR2: MGHDK, SYGVNS. CDR3 nucleotide sequence: TGTGCCAGCAGTGAACTACGCAGGGGTGTTACGGATACGCAGTATTTT. This sequence encodes CASSELRRGVTDTQYF.

This clone has only a few counts. The likely explanation is a read error, given a far larger clone one base away. CDR3 coding DNA: TGTGCCAGCAGCCAAGATAGCGGGAGTCATAGTGAGCAGTTCTTC. Translating it yields CASSQDSGSHSEQFF. The genes are TRBV4-2 and TRBJ2-1; 9 bases align to TRBD2. Germline V gene data show CDR1 as LGHNA and CDR2 as YNFKEQ. The CDR3 loop spans 15 amino acids. Trimming took 0 bases from V and 9 from J; bases not matched to a gene: 6.

The chain carries TRBV7-9 and TRBJ2-5, with 7 bases matching TRBD2. V shed 5 bases, J shed 5 bases, and the junction held 8 bases outside the gene matches. The germline V gene has CDR1 SEHNR and CDR2 FQNEAQ (reference sequence). The CDR3 extends over 14 amino acids. The CDR3 coding sequence is TGTGCCAGCAGCCCTTGGGAGGGGAGGGAGACCCAGTACTTC. Its translation: CASSPWEGRETQYF.

This clone has just one count. The chain links TRBV27 to TRBJ2-1; TRBD1 is a possible D gene (6 bases). Trimming stripped 4 bases from V and 7 bases from J, with 14 bases between. The CDR3 is 14 residues long. Looked up from germline, CDR1 is MNHEY and CDR2 is SMNVEV (reference sequence). The CDR3 nucleotides read TGTGCCAGCAGTTCGGAATGGACAGCTAATGAGCAGTTCTTC. This sequence encodes CASSSEWTANEQFF.

This CDR3 reads CASSGSRGVSDTQYF. For the CDR3, the DNA is TGTGCCAGCAGTGGATCCAGGGGGGTTTCAGATACGCAGTATTTT. The chain joins TRBV6-1 to TRBJ2-3; D is perhaps TRBD1 (7 bases). The CDR3 spans 15 residues. With 4 bases removed from V and 4 bases from J, the gap between germline ends came to 15 bases. The germline V gene has CDR1 MNHNS and CDR2 SASEGT.

The rearrangement links TRBV11-2 to TRBJ2-5; 9 bases agree with TRBD2. The J call is uncertain, as TRBJ2-7 better fits the DNA end. CDR1 is SGHAT, CDR2 FQNNGV, per germline. This CDR3 comprises 18 residues. CDR3 DNA: TGTGCCAGCAGCCCCTATAAAGGGACTAGCAAGAAATCCTACGAGCAGTACTTC. Protein product: CASSPYKGTSKKSYEQYF.

This clone has just one count. The chain couples TRBV7-9 to TRBJ2-7, with D perhaps TRBD1 (6 bases). Germline V CDR1 and CDR2: SEHNR, FQNEAQ (reference sequence). The CDR3 has 12 residues. The V gene lost 5 bases and the J gene lost 3 bases, with 8 bases spanning the gap. The CDR3 reads CASSKTGYEQYF. DNA of the CDR3: TGTGCCAGCAGCAAGACAGGCTACGAGCAGTACTTC.